The next 14 T cell receptor beta chains were all read from a single sample in a study of blood T cells in healthy people across ages. Alongside a J-beta primer mix, a sample-barcoded 5' primer served in a second PCR lasting roughly 7 to 12 cycles. TCRdb reprocessed the 5' RACE reads with MiXCR, giving one entry per CDR3 protein. The data contain 380,000 or so distinct CDR3 sequences, roughly half of them singletons. The specimen was blood. The receptors here all came from a man in his sixties in good health.

The chain uses TRBV7-9 and TRBJ2-4, with D maybe TRBD1 (5 bases). V lost 1 base to trimming and J lost 8 bases, with 12 bases between them. Germline lookup yields CDR1 SEHNR and CDR2 FQNEAQ (reference sequence). This CDR3 contains 14 residues. CDR3 sequence reads: CASSLGRGSDIQYF. The CDR3 DNA reads as TGTGCCAGCAGCTTAGGTAGGGGATCGGACATTCAGTACTTC.

This clonotype was observed a handful of times. The rearrangement links TRBV20-1 to TRBJ1-2; D uncertain. CDR1 and CDR2 from the germline V gene are DFQATT and SNEGSKA (reference sequence). V lost 0 bases and J lost 8, with 16 bases in between. This CDR3 is 14 amino acids long. The CDR3 loop is CSARDQELPGGYTF. The CDR3 nucleotides are TGCAGTGCTAGAGATCAGGAACTGCCGGGGGGCTACACCTTC.

The CDR3 bases are TGTGCCAGCAGCTTTCTCGGGACAGGGGGTTTGGAGCAGTTCTTC. Translating it yields CASSFLGTGGLEQFF. This chain uses TRBV7-8 with TRBJ2-1; 11 nucleotides match TRBD1. This CDR3 contains 15 residues. The germline V gene has CDR1 SGHVS and CDR2 FQNEAQ. V was pared by 3 bases and J by 10 bases, with 8 bases of the junction left unmatched.

The J gene is TRBJ2-1, the V gene TRBV6-2 or TRBV6-3; possible D gene TRBD2, 5 bases. Germline V gene data show CDR1 as MNHEY and CDR2 as SVGEGT. Trimming cost V 0 bases and J 13 bases, with 10 bases left between them. CDR3 length equals 12 residues. The CDR3 reads CASSYSRETQFF. CDR3 bases: TGTGCCAGCAGTTACTCGAGGGAGACCCAGTTCTTC.

This clonotype has only a few counts. The rearrangement links TRBV5-1 to TRBJ2-3, with 7 bases matching TRBD2. V lost 3 bases and J lost 2; bases outside the gene matches: 6. In germline, CDR1 is SGHRS, CDR2 YFSETQ. The CDR3 has 15 amino acids. CDR3 nucleotides: TGCGCCAGCAGCTCGGGACTACGAGACACAGATACGCAGTATTTT. It translates to CASSSGLRDTDTQYF.

The chain is built from TRBV20-1 and TRBJ2-7; D is perhaps TRBD2 (5 bases). V was clipped by 5 bases and J by 3 bases, with 8 bases between them. Germline V gene data show CDR1 as DFQATT and CDR2 as SNEGSKA (reference sequence). The CDR3 runs to 11 residues. DNA of the CDR3: TGCAGTGCTCGACTATACTACGAGCAGTACTTC. It translates to CSARLYYEQYF.

The chain couples TRBV20-1 to TRBJ2-7, with 8 bases identical to TRBD1. Germline trimming cut 6 bases from V and 0 bases from J; bases unmatched to any gene: 10. Per the germline V gene, CDR1 is DFQATT and CDR2 is SNEGSKA (reference sequence). This CDR3 spans 15 amino acids. The CDR3 DNA reads TGCAGTGCAAAGAACAGGGGGGCGAGCTCCTACGAGCAGTACTTC. Translated, it gives CSAKNRGASSYEQYF.

This clonotype was detected only once. Germline and junction disagree at one end, which may indicate a read error. The genes are TRBV20-1 and TRBJ2-1; 9 bases agree with TRBD2. Germline V gene lookup returns CDR1 DFQATT and CDR2 SNEGSKA (reference sequence). The CDR3 runs to 16 residues. CDR3 region: CSVRVLAGGPSHEQFF. CDR3 in DNA: TGCAGTGTTAGAGTATTGGCGGGAGGGCCATCACATGAGCAGTTCTTC.

This clonotype has only a few counts. The rearrangement joins TRBV28 to TRBJ2-1; 9 bases align to TRBD2. Germline CDR1 MDHEN, CDR2 SYDVKM. Trimming took 4 bases from V and 2 from J; bases not matched to a gene: 6. The CDR3 covers 16 residues. This CDR3 reads CASSSGLAGPYNEQFF. The CDR3 region has the DNA TGTGCCAGCAGTTCGGGACTAGCTGGCCCCTACAATGAGCAGTTCTTC.

This chain connects TRBV7-8 to TRBJ2-1; D uncertain. The germline V gene has CDR1 SGHVS and CDR2 FQNEAQ. This CDR3 spans 12 amino acids. V was shortened by 7 bases and J by 6 bases, with 10 bases between the two germline ends. The CDR3 loop reads CASTGSGNEQFF. CDR3 coding DNA: TGTGCCAGCACCGGTTCCGGCAATGAGCAGTTCTTC.

This rearrangement joins TRBV7-2 to TRBJ2-1; D not certain. Germline V gives CDR1 SGHTA, CDR2 FQGNSA. The V end was cut by 1 base, the J end by 5 bases, with 9 bases between. The CDR3 sequence is 14 residues long. CDR3 sequence (DNA): TGTGCCAGCAGCTTAGTTGGCCCAGACAATGAGCAGTTCTTC. This sequence encodes CASSLVGPDNEQFF.

This chain connects TRBV10-3 to TRBJ2-7; D may be TRBD2 (5 bases). Trimming took 6 bases from V and 10 from J, leaving 16 bases between them. The length of the CDR3 is 12 residues. Germline V lookup: CDR1 ENHRY, CDR2 SYGVKD. CDR3 bases: TGTGCCATCAGCGGGGTTAGTTGGCCCCAGTACTTC. This translates into CAISGVSWPQYF.

The chain employs TRBV4-2 and TRBJ2-7; 10 bases are a match to TRBD1. Matching the DNA end better, TRBJ2-5 makes the J call doubtful. Germline V gene lookup returns CDR1 LGHNA and CDR2 YNFKEQ. The CDR3 runs to 14 residues. CDR3 in amino acids: CASSQEGQGETQYF. The CDR3, as DNA: TGTGCCAGCAGCCAAGAGGGACAGGGGGAGACCCAGTACTTC.

As for this clonotype: A read error is possible here, since a much larger clone lies one base away. J is TRBJ2-5 and V is TRBV28; D is unclear. V lost 5 bases to trimming and J lost 11 bases, with 12 bases between them. CDR1 and CDR2 from the germline V gene are MDHEN and SYDVKM. CDR3 size: 11 residues. CDR3 bases: TGTGCCAGCAGTCCCTACAATGAGCAGTACTTC. Encoded protein: CASSPYNEQYF.